These 9 T cell receptor beta chains share one sample of origin, sequenced in a study of CD8 T cells in ankylosing spondylitis. One entry per CDR3 protein, called by TCRdb with MiXCR from the 5' RACE reads. The sample includes about 140,000 distinct CDR3 sequences, 9.5% to 12% of them seen just once. Sequences were obtained from blood, either unsorted or a sorted T cell fraction (not recorded which). All receptors come from a female donor with ankylosing spondylitis or in good health (not recorded which).

A note on this clonotype: A read error is possible here, since a much larger clone lies one base away. J is TRBJ2-2 and V is TRBV15; D is possibly TRBD2 (6 bases). CDR1 is LNHNV and CDR2 is YYDKDF in the germline V gene (reference sequence). CDR3 length: 12 residues. With 6 bases removed from V and 9 bases from J, the gap between germline ends came to 11 bases. The CDR3 bases are TGTGCCACCAGTCGGACTACCCGGGAGCTGTTTTTT. The encoded protein is CATSRTTRELFF.

At least ten counts were recorded for this clonotype. J is TRBJ1-2 and V is TRBV5-6; D ambiguous. V was trimmed by 7 bases and J by 3 bases, leaving 19 bases between them. The CDR3 covers 15 residues. CDR1 is SGHDT, CDR2 YYEEEE, per germline. CDR3 amino acids: CASLKYDPNHYGYTF. The CDR3 nucleotides read TGTGCCAGCCTTAAATATGACCCAAATCACTATGGCTACACCTTC.

This clonotype was recorded at least ten times. V is TRBV29-1 and J is TRBJ2-5; 7 bases match TRBD2. CDR3 length: 12 residues. The V and J ends lost 3 bases and 3 bases, in that order; junction bases with no gene match: 1. CDR1 and CDR2 (germline): SQVTM, ANQGSEA. The CDR3 coding sequence is TGCAGCGTTGAGAGCGGGAAAGAGACCCAGTACTTC. This sequence encodes CSVESGKETQYF.

This clonotype was seen ten or more times. The chain links TRBV2 to TRBJ2-1, with a weak D call TRBD1 (5 bases). Trimming pared 4 bases from V and 5 bases from J, leaving 15 bases between. CDR1 is SNHLY, CDR2 FYNNEI, per germline. The CDR3 is made up of 15 amino acids. CDR3 loop: CASSGGWNRNNEQFF. CDR3 nucleotide sequence: TGTGCCAGCAGTGGGGGATGGAACAGGAACAATGAGCAGTTCTTC.

This clonotype appeared many times. V and J are TRBV20-1 and TRBJ2-3; D ambiguous. The germline V gene has CDR1 DFQATT and CDR2 SNEGSKA (reference sequence). The CDR3 totals 14 residues. V shed 4 bases and J shed 4 bases, with 15 bases lying between them. The chain's CDR3 is CSAKRTLPSDTQYF. CDR3 bases: TGCAGTGCTAAAAGGACCCTTCCATCAGATACGCAGTATTTT.

Ten or more counts support this clonotype. This chain connects TRBV10-1 to TRBJ2-7; possible D gene TRBD2, 5 bases. Per the germline V gene, CDR1 is WNHNN and CDR2 is SYGVQD (reference sequence). V was shortened by 0 bases and J by 7 bases, with 10 bases between the two germline ends. This CDR3 comprises 13 residues. CDR3 amino acids: CASSESGGGEQYF. The CDR3 coding sequence is TGCGCCAGCAGTGAGTCAGGAGGAGGAGAGCAGTACTTC.

This clonotype was observed many times. V is TRBV5-1 and J is TRBJ2-5; TRBD1 matches at 7 bases. This CDR3 spans 15 amino acids. Germline V CDR1 and CDR2: SGHRS, YFSETQ. The V segment lost 1 base and the J segment 0 bases; nucleotides outside the gene matches: 3. As DNA, the CDR3 is TGCGCCAGCAGCTTGCCGGGACAGTACCAAGAGACCCAGTACTTC. It encodes CASSLPGQYQETQYF.

There are many counts of this clonotype. The rearrangement links TRBV24-1 to TRBJ2-7, with 9 bases lining up with TRBD2. The CDR3 totals 15 residues. V trimming: 3 bases; J trimming: 3 bases; junction bases outside the gene matches: 5. The germline V gene encodes CDR1 KGHDR and CDR2 SFDVKD. CDR3 sequence: CATSDATSGYYEQYF. CDR3 in DNA: TGTGCCACCAGTGATGCGACTAGCGGTTACTACGAGCAGTACTTC.

In its sample, this clonotype ranks as medium-sized. V and J are TRBV20-1 and TRBJ1-5; unclear D gene. This CDR3 region has 15 residues. Germline V CDR1 and CDR2: DFQATT, SNEGSKA (reference sequence). The germline V and J ends were trimmed by 4 bases and 0 bases, with 13 bases remaining between them. DNA for the CDR3: TGCAGTGCTACACGGTTTGTGGATAGCAATCAGCCCCAGCATTTT. Its translation: CSATRFVDSNQPQHF.